This record covers a single T cell receptor (beta chain). Its target is not known. These data come from a study of cytomegalovirus exposure and HLA in healthy donors. Study summary: An earlier analysis found fewer than 120 million unique TCR beta sequences from around 180 million T cells. The Caucasian-associated ancestry cluster contained approximately 81% of the approximately 400 genotyped donors. Study outcomes and limitations: One cluster of highly shared sequence variants probably arose as a sequencing artifact.

The PCR ran on 60 Vbeta and 13 Jbeta primers. This table comes from immunoSEQ multiplex PCR, and its TCRdb copy is limited to in-frame clones, with some not included. This repertoire includes 200,000 or so clones. Those who donated were healthy bone marrow donors. The sequencing sample was made of PBMCs. This receptor was taken from a boy aged 5-17 years in good health and CMV-seronegative.

Here the CDR3 reads CASRRTGFNSPLHF. The CDR3 bases are TGTGCCAGCAGACGAACAGGGTTTAACTCACCCCTCCACTTT. This chain uses TRBV5-6 with TRBJ1-6, with D maybe TRBD1 (6 bases). Between the trimmed V and J ends, which lost 5 bases and 10 bases, there was a span of 16 bases. Germline-derived CDR1 and CDR2 are SGHDT and YYEEEE. The CDR3 runs 14 residues.